The 21 T cell receptor beta chains presented below share a single source sample, sequenced in a study of CD8 T cells in Susac syndrome (dated by TCRdb to about 2019). The library was generated by the immunoSEQ multiplex PCR assay. RNA was extracted using the RNeasy kit, and about 0.45 to 1 ug of the RNA was reverse transcribed with random hexamers. TCRdb reprocessing: public reads trimmed at Q25 with fastp, clones called with MiXCR, in-frame beta chains kept. Rows merge per CDR3 protein into single entries with the most common DNA and genes. Across this sample there are 100,000 to 150,000 distinct CDR3 sequences, with over 85% seen only once. The ten most abundant clones make up 0.07% to 0.09% of the sample. Sequenced sample: CD4+ T cells from PBMCs. These receptors were obtained from a human donor in good health.

This rearrangement joins TRBV5-1 to TRBJ1-1; D is unresolved. Trimming removed 3 bases from V and 3 bases from J, with 6 bases in between. CDR3 length: 12 residues. Per the germline V gene, CDR1 is SGHRS and CDR2 is YFSETQ. CDR3 sequence: CASSYGDTEAFF. The CDR3 region has the DNA TGCGCCAGCAGCTACGGGGACACTGAAGCTTTCTTT. The whole variable domain, filled in from reference TRBV5-1 and TRBJ1-1, reads KAGVTQTPRYLIKTRGQQVTLSCSPISGHRSVSWYQQTPGQGLQFLFEYFSETQRNKGNFPGRFSGRQFSNSRSEMNVSTLELGDSALYLCASSYGDTEAFFGQGTRLTVV.

The chain combines TRBV7-2 with TRBJ2-5, with TRBD2 matching 7 bases. The CDR3 has 15 residues. With 5 bases clipped from V and 2 bases from J, the junction kept 8 bases outside the gene matches. The germline V gene has CDR1 SGHTA and CDR2 FQGNSA. The DNA of the CDR3 is TGTGCCAGCAGCAGCGGGATCCCAATACAAGAGACCCAGTACTTC. Encoded protein: CASSSGIPIQETQYF. The entire variable domain, with the rest obtained from reference TRBV7-2 and TRBJ2-5, is as follows: GAGVSQSPSNKVTEKGKDVELRCDPISGHTALYWYRQSLGQGLEFLIYFQGNSAPDKSGLPSDRFSAERTGGSVSTLTIQRTQQEDSAVYLCASSSGIPIQETQYFGPGTRLLVL.

The V gene is TRBV20-1, the J gene TRBJ2-7; perhaps TRBD2 as D (6 bases). Trimming removed 0 bases from V and 2 bases from J, with 14 bases in between. CDR1 is DFQATT, CDR2 SNEGSKA, per germline (reference sequence). This CDR3 is 15 amino acids long. CDR3 sequence: CSAREPGTGPYEQYF. The CDR3, as DNA: TGCAGTGCTAGAGAGCCGGGGACTGGTCCCTACGAGCAGTACTTC.

DNA for the CDR3: TGCAGCGTTGGGTTCGCCTACGAGCAGTACTTC. Amino acid sequence: CSVGFAYEQYF. The chain couples TRBV29-1 to TRBJ2-7; D call uncertain. The CDR3 contains 11 residues. V lost 4 bases to trimming and J lost 2 bases, with 6 bases between them. Germline lookup yields CDR1 SQVTM and CDR2 ANQGSEA.

The count of this clonotype is one. The V and J genes are TRBV3-1 and TRBJ2-7, with 10 bases that match TRBD1. The J segment lost 5 bases and the V segment lost 4 bases, leaving 8 bases of the junction unmatched. The CDR3 contains 15 residues. Looked up from germline, CDR1 is LGHDT and CDR2 is YNNKEL (reference sequence). In DNA form, the CDR3 reads TGTGCCAGCAGCCGCCGGGACAGGGGTAACCACGAGCAGTACTTC. Translation: CASSRRDRGNHEQYF.

The V gene is TRBV19, the J gene TRBJ1-2; 7 nucleotides line up with TRBD1. Germline V CDR1 and CDR2: LNHDA, SQIVND (reference sequence). The CDR3 covers 15 residues. The trim removed 5 bases at V and 0 bases at J, leaving 6 bases unmatched. CDR3 sequence (DNA): TGTGCCAGTAGTCCGACAGGGCTTACTAACTATGGCTACACCTTC. Its protein is CASSPTGLTNYGYTF.

This clonotype has just one count. The chain has TRBV12-3 or TRBV12-4 and TRBJ1-3; D is unclear. Trimming removed 1 base at V and 0 bases at J, with 7 bases between. CDR3 length: 15 residues. DNA of the CDR3: TGTGCCAGCAGTTTAGGGGTGAGCTCTGGAAACACCATATATTTT. It encodes CASSLGVSSGNTIYF.

V usage is TRBV7-8 and J usage is TRBJ2-1, with 10 bases aligning to TRBD2. This CDR3 region has 16 residues. From germline, CDR1 is SGHVS and CDR2 FQNEAQ. V trimming: 3 bases; J trimming: 4 bases; junction bases outside the gene matches: 6. DNA for the CDR3: TGTGCCAGCAGCTTCAAACTAGCGGGGACTTACAATGAGCAGTTCTTC. Translating it yields CASSFKLAGTYNEQFF.

The CDR3 is CASSPPQANEQFF. CDR3 coding DNA: TGTGCCAGCTCACCACCGCAGGCAAATGAGCAGTTCTTC. The chain couples TRBV18 to TRBJ2-1; D remains unclear. CDR1 and CDR2 (germline): KGHSH, LQKENI. CDR3 length: 13 residues. V was trimmed by 0 bases and J by 7 bases, leaving 7 bases between them.

This sequence joins TRBV19 and TRBJ2-1; the D gene is possibly TRBD2 (5 bases). The CDR3 covers 16 residues. Germline-derived CDR1 and CDR2 are LNHDA and SQIVND (reference sequence). Deletions cut 5 bases from V and 6 bases from J, with 20 bases between. This CDR3 reads CASSSLFGSPGNEQFF. For the CDR3, the DNA is TGTGCCAGTAGTTCCCTTTTTGGGAGCCCGGGCAATGAGCAGTTCTTC.

CDR3 loop: CSKTSGSRPDTQYF. The CDR3, as DNA: TGCAGTAAAACTAGCGGGAGTCGCCCAGATACGCAGTATTTT. V and J are TRBV20-1 and TRBJ2-3; 11 nucleotides agree with TRBD2. J gave up 4 bases and V 8 bases, and 8 bases lay outside the gene matches. Germline assignment: CDR1 DFQATT and CDR2 SNEGSKA (reference sequence). The length of the CDR3 is 14 residues.

This chain links TRBV5-4 with TRBJ2-2, with TRBD2 identical over 7 bases. Germline V lookup: CDR1 SGHNT, CDR2 YYREEE (reference sequence). Trimming at V came to 2 bases and at J to 2 bases, leaving 12 bases not matched to a gene. The CDR3 sequence is 18 residues long. The CDR3 DNA sequence: TGTGCCAGCAGCTTTCCGGGGGGAGCGAAAAGTAACACCGGGGAGCTGTTTTTT. Protein product: CASSFPGGAKSNTGELFF. Variable domain in full (rest from reference TRBV5-4 and TRBJ2-2): ETGVTQSPTHLIKTRGQQVTLRCSSQSGHNTVSWYQQALGQGPQFIFQYYREEENGRGNFPPRFSGLQFPNYSSELNVNALELDDSALYLCASSFPGGAKSNTGELFFGEGSRLTVL.

The chain carries TRBV20-1 and TRBJ1-3; D uncertain. The CDR3 length is 13 residues. V lost 1 base, J lost 0 bases, and 4 bases lay in between. Germline assignment: CDR1 DFQATT and CDR2 SNEGSKA (reference sequence). CDR3 region: CSARGISGNTIYF. In nucleotides, the CDR3 is TGCAGTGCTAGAGGCATCTCTGGAAACACCATATATTTT.

This chain links TRBV19 with TRBJ1-1, with D unresolved. Per germline, CDR1 LNHDA and CDR2 SQIVND (reference sequence). Trimming stripped 1 base from V and 8 bases from J, with 5 bases between. This CDR3 spans 11 amino acids. Written as DNA, the CDR3 is TGTGCCAGTAGTATAGGGGAGGAAGCTTTCTTT. Its protein is CASSIGEEAFF.

V usage is TRBV30 and J usage is TRBJ2-7; no definite D call. Between the trimmed V and J ends, which lost 3 bases and 0 bases, there was a span of 12 bases. The CDR3 consists of 14 residues. Germline V gene lookup returns CDR1 GTSNPN and CDR2 SVGIG (reference sequence). As DNA, the CDR3 is TGTGCCTGGAGGAAGTGGGAATCCTCCTACGAGCAGTACTTC. This translates into CAWRKWESSYEQYF.

The rearrangement links TRBV7-9 to TRBJ2-5; TRBD2 might be the D (7 bases). The germline V gene encodes CDR1 SEHNR and CDR2 FQNEAQ (reference sequence). Trimming took 5 bases from V and 3 from J, leaving 13 bases between them. The CDR3 consists of 14 residues. CDR3 in DNA: TGTGCCAGCAGCCTACGAGGGGGGGAAGAGACCCAGTACTTC. This codes for CASSLRGGEETQYF.

Worth noting for this clonotype: One end of the junction does not line up with germline, which may come from a read error. The chain recombines TRBV5-6 with TRBJ1-1; no definite D call. The CDR3 runs 15 residues. Germline V gene lookup returns CDR1 SGHDT and CDR2 YYEEEE. The CDR3 bases are TGTGCCAGCAGCTTGGCTCCCCGTGCCGCCACTGAAGTTTTCTTT. Amino acid sequence: CASSLAPRAATEVFF.

The rearrangement uses TRBV15 and TRBJ2-1, with 15 bases that match TRBD2. The trim removed 5 bases at V and 9 bases at J, leaving 8 bases unmatched. CDR1 is LNHNV and CDR2 is YYDKDF in the germline V gene (reference sequence). The CDR3 is 16 amino acids. The CDR3 DNA reads as TGTGCCACCAGCCTATTAGGACTAGCGGGAGGGGGTGAGCAGTTCTTC. It yields the protein CATSLLGLAGGGEQFF.

This clonotype was picked up one time. The chain recombines TRBV5-1 with TRBJ2-2, with D tentatively TRBD1 (6 bases). Germline CDR1 reads SGHRS; CDR2 reads YFSETQ. The CDR3 runs 16 residues. The ends were cut back, 2 bases at V and 2 bases at J, with 13 bases in the middle. CDR3 residues: CASSFQPDSNTGELFF. CDR3 coding DNA: TGCGCCAGCAGCTTTCAGCCGGACAGTAACACCGGGGAGCTGTTTTTT.

This rearrangement joins TRBV5-1 to TRBJ2-5; D may be TRBD1 (5 bases). The CDR3 length is 14 residues. Trimming left V 4 bases short and J 4 bases short, with 14 bases between. Looked up from germline, CDR1 is SGHRS and CDR2 is YFSETQ. CDR3 in amino acids: CASSILTDSETQYF. Written as DNA, the CDR3 is TGCGCCAGCAGCATCCTGACAGATTCAGAGACCCAGTACTTC.

This sequence joins TRBV6-1 and TRBJ1-1; 7 bases match TRBD1. This CDR3 is built from 17 residues. Germline CDR1 is MNHNS and CDR2 is SASEGT. V was pared by 1 base and J by 1 base, with 9 bases of the junction left unmatched. CDR3 protein: CASSEGRTGLGNTEAFF. The CDR3 coding sequence is TGTGCCAGCAGTGAAGGTAGGACAGGTTTGGGGAACACTGAAGCTTTCTTT.